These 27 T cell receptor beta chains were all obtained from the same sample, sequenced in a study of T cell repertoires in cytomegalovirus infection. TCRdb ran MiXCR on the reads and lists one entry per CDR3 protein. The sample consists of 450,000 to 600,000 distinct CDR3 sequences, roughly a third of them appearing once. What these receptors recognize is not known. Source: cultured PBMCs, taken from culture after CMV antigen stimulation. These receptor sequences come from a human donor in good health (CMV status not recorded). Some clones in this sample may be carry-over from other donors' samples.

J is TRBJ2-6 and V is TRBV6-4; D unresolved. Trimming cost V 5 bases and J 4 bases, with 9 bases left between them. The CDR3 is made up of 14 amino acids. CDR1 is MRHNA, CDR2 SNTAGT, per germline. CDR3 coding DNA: TGTGCCAGCAGTTATAGGGCCGGGGCCAACGTCCTGACTTTC. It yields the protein CASSYRAGANVLTF.

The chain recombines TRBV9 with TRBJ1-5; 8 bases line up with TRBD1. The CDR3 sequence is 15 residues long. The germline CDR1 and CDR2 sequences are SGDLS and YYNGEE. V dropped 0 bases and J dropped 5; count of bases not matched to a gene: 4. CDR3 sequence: CASSVDFRGHQPQHF. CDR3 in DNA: TGTGCCAGCAGCGTAGATTTCAGGGGGCATCAGCCCCAGCATTTT.

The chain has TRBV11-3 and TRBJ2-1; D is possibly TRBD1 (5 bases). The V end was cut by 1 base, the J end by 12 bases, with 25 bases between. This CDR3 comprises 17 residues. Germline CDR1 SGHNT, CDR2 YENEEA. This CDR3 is CASSLVQLVAAQGVQFF. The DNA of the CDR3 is TGTGCCAGCAGCTTAGTTCAGCTAGTTGCCGCTCAAGGGGTGCAGTTCTTC.

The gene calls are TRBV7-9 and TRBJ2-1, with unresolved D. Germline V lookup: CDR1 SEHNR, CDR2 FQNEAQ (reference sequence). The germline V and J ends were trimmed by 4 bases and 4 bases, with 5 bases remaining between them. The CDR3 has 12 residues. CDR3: CASSWNYNEQFF. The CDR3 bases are TGTGCCAGCAGCTGGAATTACAATGAGCAGTTCTTC.

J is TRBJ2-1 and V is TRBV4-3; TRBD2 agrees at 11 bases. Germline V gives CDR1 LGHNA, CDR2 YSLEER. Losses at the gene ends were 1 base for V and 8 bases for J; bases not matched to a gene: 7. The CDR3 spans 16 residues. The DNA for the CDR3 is TGCGCCAGCAGCCAAGTCGGGACTAGCGGAAGGGATGAGCAGTTCTTC. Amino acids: CASSQVGTSGRDEQFF.

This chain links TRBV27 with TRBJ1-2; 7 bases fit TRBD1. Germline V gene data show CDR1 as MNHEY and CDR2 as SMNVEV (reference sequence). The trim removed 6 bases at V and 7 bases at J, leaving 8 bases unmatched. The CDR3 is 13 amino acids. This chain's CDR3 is CASRRTGEGGYTF. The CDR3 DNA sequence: TGTGCCAGCAGACGGACAGGAGAGGGTGGCTACACCTTC.

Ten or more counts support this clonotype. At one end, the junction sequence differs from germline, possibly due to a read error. CDR3 coding DNA: TGTGCCAGCAGCTCGGGACTAGCGGGAGCGCCAGGGTTGATCTTC. This gives the protein CASSSGLAGAPGLIF. V is TRBV7-2 and J is TRBJ2-1; 14 bases are shared with TRBD2. Germline V gives CDR1 SGHTA, CDR2 FQGNSA. CDR3 length: 15 amino acids.

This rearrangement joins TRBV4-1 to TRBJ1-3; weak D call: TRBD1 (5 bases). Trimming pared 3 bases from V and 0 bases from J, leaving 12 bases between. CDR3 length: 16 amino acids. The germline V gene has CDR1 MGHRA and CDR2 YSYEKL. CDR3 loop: CASSQGDSFSGNTIYF. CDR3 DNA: TGCGCCAGCAGCCAGGGTGACAGTTTCTCTGGAAACACCATATATTTT.

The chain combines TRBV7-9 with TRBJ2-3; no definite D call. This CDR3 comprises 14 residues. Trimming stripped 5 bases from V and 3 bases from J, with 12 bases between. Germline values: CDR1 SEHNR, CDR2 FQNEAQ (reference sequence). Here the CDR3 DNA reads TGTGCCAGCAGCCGGACCGCCGAGACAGATACGCAGTATTTT. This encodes CASSRTAETDTQYF.

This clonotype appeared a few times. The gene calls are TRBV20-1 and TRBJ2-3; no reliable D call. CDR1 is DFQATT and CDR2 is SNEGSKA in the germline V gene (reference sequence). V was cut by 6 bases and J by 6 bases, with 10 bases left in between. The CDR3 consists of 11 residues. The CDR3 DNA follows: TGCAGTGCAAAACGAGCGGATACGCAGTATTTT. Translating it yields CSAKRADTQYF.

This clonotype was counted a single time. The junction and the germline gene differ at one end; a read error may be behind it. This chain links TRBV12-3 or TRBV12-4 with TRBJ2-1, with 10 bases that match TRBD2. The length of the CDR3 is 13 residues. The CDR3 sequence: CASSLAPLAGVSF. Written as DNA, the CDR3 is TGTGCCAGCAGTTTAGCACCCCTAGCGGGAGTTTCCTTC.

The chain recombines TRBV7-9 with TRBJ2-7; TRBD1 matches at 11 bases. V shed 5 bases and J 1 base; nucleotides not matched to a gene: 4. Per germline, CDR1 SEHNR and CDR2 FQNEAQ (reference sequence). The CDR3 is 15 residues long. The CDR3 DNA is TGTGCCAGCAGCGAAGGACAGGGGGCGTCCTACGAGCAGTACTTC. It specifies CASSEGQGASYEQYF.

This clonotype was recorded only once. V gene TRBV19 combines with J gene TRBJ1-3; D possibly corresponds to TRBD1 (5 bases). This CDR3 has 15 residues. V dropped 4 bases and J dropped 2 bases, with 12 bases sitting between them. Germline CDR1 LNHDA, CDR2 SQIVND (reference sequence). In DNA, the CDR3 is TGTGCCAGTAGTAGACAGCCCGACGCTGGAAACACCATATATTTT. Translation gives CASSRQPDAGNTIYF. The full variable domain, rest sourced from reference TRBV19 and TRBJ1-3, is DGGITQSPKYLFRKEGQNVTLSCEQNLNHDAMYWYRQDPGQGLRLIYYSQIVNDFQKGDIAEGYSVSREKKESFPLTVTSAQKNPTAFYLCASSRQPDAGNTIYFGEGSWLTVV.

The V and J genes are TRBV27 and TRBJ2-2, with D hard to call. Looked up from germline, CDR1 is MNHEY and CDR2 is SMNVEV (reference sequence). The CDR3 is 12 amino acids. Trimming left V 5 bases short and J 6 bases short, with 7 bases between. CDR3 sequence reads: CASSNHPGELFF. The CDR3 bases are TGTGCCAGCAGTAACCATCCCGGGGAGCTGTTTTTT.

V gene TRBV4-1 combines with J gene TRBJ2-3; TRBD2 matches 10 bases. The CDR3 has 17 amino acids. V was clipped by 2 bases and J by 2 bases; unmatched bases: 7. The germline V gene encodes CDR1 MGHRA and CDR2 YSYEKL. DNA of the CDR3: TGCGCCAGCAGCCAATGGCTTACTAGCGGGACCACAGATACGCAGTATTTT. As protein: CASSQWLTSGTTDTQYF.

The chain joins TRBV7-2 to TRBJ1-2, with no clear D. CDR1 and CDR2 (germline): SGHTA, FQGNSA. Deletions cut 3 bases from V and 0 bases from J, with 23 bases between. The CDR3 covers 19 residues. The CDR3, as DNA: TGTGCCAGCAGCTTTTTCGCTGTGGCCGGAACCTACGCTAACTATGGCTACACCTTC. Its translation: CASSFFAVAGTYANYGYTF.

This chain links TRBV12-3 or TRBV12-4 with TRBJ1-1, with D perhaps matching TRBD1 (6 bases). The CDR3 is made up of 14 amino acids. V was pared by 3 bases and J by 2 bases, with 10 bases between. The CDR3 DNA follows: TGTGCCAGCAGTTTTGCGGACAGCAACACTGAAGCTTTCTTT. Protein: CASSFADSNTEAFF.

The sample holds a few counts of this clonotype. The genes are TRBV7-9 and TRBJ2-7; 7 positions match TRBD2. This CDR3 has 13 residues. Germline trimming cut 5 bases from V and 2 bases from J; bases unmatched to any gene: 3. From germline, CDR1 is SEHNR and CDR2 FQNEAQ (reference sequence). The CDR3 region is CASSNGLAYEQYF. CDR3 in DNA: TGTGCCAGCAGCAATGGACTAGCCTACGAGCAGTACTTC.

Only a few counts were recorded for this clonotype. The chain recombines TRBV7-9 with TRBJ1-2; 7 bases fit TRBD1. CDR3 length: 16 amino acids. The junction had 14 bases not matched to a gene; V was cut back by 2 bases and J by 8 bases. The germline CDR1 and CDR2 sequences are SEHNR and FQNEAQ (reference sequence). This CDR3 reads CASSLLRDRRAYGYTF. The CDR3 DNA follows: TGTGCCAGCAGCTTACTTCGGGACAGACGGGCTTACGGCTACACCTTC.

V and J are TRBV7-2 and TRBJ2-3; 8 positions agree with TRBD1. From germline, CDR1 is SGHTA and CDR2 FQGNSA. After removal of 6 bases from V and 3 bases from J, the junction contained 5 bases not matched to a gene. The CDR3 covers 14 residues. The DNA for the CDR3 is TGTGCCAGCAGGCCCAACAGGGGGACAGATACGCAGTATTTT. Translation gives CASRPNRGTDTQYF.

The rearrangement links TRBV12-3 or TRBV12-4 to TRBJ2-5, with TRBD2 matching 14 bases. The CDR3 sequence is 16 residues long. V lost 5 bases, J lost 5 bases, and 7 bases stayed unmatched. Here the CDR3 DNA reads TGTGCCAGCAGTCTGGGACTAGCGGGAGTACTGGAGACCCAGTACTTC. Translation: CASSLGLAGVLETQYF.

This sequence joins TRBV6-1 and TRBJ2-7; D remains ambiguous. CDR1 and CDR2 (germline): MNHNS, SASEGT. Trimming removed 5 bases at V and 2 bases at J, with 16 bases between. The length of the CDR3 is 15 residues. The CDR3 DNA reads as TGTGCCAGCAGTCCGCGAAACGAAGCCCCCTACGAGCAGTACGTC. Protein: CASSPRNEAPYEQYV.

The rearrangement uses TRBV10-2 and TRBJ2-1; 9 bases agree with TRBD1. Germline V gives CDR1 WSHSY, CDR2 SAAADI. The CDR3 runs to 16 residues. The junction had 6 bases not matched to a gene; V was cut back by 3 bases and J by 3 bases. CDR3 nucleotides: TGCGCCAGCAGTGACCTTGTGACAGGGGGCTACAATGAGCAGTTCTTC. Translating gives CASSDLVTGGYNEQFF.

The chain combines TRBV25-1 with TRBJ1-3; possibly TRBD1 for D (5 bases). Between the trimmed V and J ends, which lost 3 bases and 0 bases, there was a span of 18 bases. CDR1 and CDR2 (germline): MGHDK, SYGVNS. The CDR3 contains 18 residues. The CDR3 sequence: CASSELRDFPDSGNTIYF. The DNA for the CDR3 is TGTGCCAGCAGTGAGCTTAGGGACTTTCCGGACTCTGGAAACACCATATATTTT.

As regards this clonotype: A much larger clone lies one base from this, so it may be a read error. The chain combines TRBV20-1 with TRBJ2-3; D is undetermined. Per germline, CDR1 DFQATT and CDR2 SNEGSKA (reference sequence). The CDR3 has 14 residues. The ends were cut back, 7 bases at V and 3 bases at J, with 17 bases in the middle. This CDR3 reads CSVPQGAWTDTQYF. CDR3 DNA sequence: TGCAGTGTTCCTCAAGGTGCGTGGACAGATACGCAGTATTTT.

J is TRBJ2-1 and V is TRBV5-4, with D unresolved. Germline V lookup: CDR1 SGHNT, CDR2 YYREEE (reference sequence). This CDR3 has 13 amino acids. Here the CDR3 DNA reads TGTGCGGACGGGTTACTCACAAACAATGAGCAGTTCTTC. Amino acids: CADGLLTNNEQFF. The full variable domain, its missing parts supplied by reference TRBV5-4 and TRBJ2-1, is ETGVTQSPTHLIKTRGQQVTLRCSSQSGHNTVSWYQQALGQGPQFIFQYYREEENGRGNFPPRFSGLQFPNYSSELNVNALELDDSALYLCADGLLTNNEQFFGPGTRLTVL.

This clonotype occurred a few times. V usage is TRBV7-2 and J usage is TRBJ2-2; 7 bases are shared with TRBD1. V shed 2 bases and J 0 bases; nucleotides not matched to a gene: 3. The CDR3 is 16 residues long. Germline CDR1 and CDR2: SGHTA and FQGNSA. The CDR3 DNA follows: TGTGCCAGCAGCTTATTTACAGGGGCGAACACCGGGGAGCTGTTTTTT. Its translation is CASSLFTGANTGELFF. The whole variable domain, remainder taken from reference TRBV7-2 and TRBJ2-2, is GAGVSQSPSNKVTEKGKDVELRCDPISGHTALYWYRQSLGQGLEFLIYFQGNSAPDKSGLPSDRFSAERTGGSVSTLTIQRTQQEDSAVYLCASSLFTGANTGELFFGEGSRLTVL.